The entry below gives a single T cell receptor beta chain sequence along with its context. Its antigen remains unknown. The source of the sample is a study of OX40 agonist ivuxolimab in advanced cancers. Background on the study: From about 23 to 85 years was the age range, with a mean of about 54 years, and about 83% were male.

Study-wide points: Both CD4+ and CD8+ T cell populations in blood had undergone clonal expansion by week 6 at 0.1 to 3.0 mg/kg.

CDR1 is LNHDA and CDR2 is SQIVND in the germline V gene (reference sequence). CDR3 size: 14 residues. V shed 5 bases and J shed 0 bases, with 5 bases lying between them. The assay was immunoSEQ multiplex PCR, and TCRdb's table has in-frame clones only and misses some. The sample consists of 60,000 to 85,000 clones, over 70% of them appearing once. The J gene is TRBJ2-6, the V gene TRBV19, with no clear D. The source was CD4+ or CD8+ T cells sorted from blood, collected in a trial of the OX40 agonist ivuxolimab. The source of this sequence is an adult with an advanced solid tumor such as melanoma, head and neck, liver or kidney cancer. The CDR3 reads CASSANSGANVLTF. The CDR3 nucleotides read TGTGCCAGTAGTGCGAACTCTGGGGCCAACGTCCTGACTTTC. Full variable domain (remainder filled in from reference TRBV19 and TRBJ2-6): DGGITQSPKYLFRKEGQNVTLSCEQNLNHDAMYWYRQDPGQGLRLIYYSQIVNDFQKGDIAEGYSVSREKKESFPLTVTSAQKNPTAFYLCASSANSGANVLTFGAGSRLTVL.